This record concerns one T cell receptor beta chain sequence. Its specific antigen is unknown. No clone much larger than this one lies a single base away; base qualities are absent. Library construction relied on the immunoSEQ multiplex PCR assay. RNA was extracted from all samples and reverse transcribed into cDNA, which served as template for TCR sequencing. First-strand cDNA was synthesized using SuperScript III with a 2:1 mix of oligo-dT and random hexamers. A synthetic immune receptor repertoire was used to gauge amplification bias, and whatever bias remained was removed computationally. As for the authors' bioinformatics: Raw reads were preprocessed for error removal, and CDR3 was defined according to IMGT conventions as running from the conserved cysteine to phenylalanine. Clonality was computed as 1 minus the Shannon entropy, with the entropy normalized by log2 of the number of productive unique TCRs. CD4 or CD8 identity of scalp clones was inferred by cross-referencing scalp TCRbeta sequences with sorted blood CD4 and CD8 repertoires. The table was pulled from immuneACCESS by TCRdb, which kept in-frame rearrangements only. Such tables lose some clones; where checked, under half of the loss comes from unresolved V genes, and the rest has no known cause. V, J and clone size are those of that table, while D and trimming were read from the DNA. The sample profile shows more than 95,000 clones; more than 30% of them were found once. Roughly 3.3% of the sample rests with the top ten.

The sample originates from a study of CD8+ T cells in alopecia areata (dated by TCRdb to about 2018). The study in broad terms: Treated patients were enrolled in an open-label pilot trial of oral tofacitinib at 5 to 10 mg twice daily for moderate-to-severe alopecia areata. Patients on tofacitinib were biopsied at baseline and after 4 and 24 weeks of treatment, and several of the patients also had a later scalp biopsy. Human TCRbeta sequencing covered scalp tissue and sorted CD4+ and CD8+ peripheral blood T cells from patchy and totalis/universalis alopecia areata patients and healthy controls. Tofacitinib was administered for 6 to 18 months, and 6 months of follow-up off drug were then conducted to assess delayed response and recurrence. To study T cell clonal expansion in alopecia areata, the researchers applied high-throughput TCRbeta sequencing to both the C3H/HeJ mouse model and human patients. TCRbeta CDR3 regions were amplified by immunoSEQ multiplex PCR using 35 Vbeta forward and 13 Jbeta reverse primers. Scalp clonality was compared across normal scalp (n=4), patchy alopecia areata scalp (n=8), and alopecia totalis/universalis scalp (n=8). RNA was obtained with the PAXgene miRNA kit for fixed scalp, the miRNeasy kit for PBMCs, and the RNeasy kit for mouse skin.

Lesional scalp punch biopsies and peripheral blood were collected from alopecia areata patients. PBMCs were isolated by density centrifugation and stained for CD3, CD4 and CD8, after which CD4+ and CD8+ T cells were sorted on a FACSAria. The germline V and J ends show losses of 6 bases and 3 bases respectively, and no gene match explains 4 bases of the junction. The CDR3 runs 14 amino acids, cysteine and phenylalanine included. This entry keeps only the CDR3 DNA: 42 bases, framed from base 1. Based on the germline V gene, the CDR1 and CDR2 sequences are MDHEN and SYDVKM. General study outcomes and caveats: Higher clonality and more expanded CD8+ clones were observed in lesional scalp than in normal scalp, particularly in alopecia totalis/universalis, a finding suggestive of antigenic drive. Compared with mice, TCR sequences shared between patients were less clear, possibly partly because of HLA diversity across the patient population. Scalp TCR repertoire analysis is complicated because resident alphabeta T cells in normal human skin are also sequenced, whereas mouse skin is dominated by gammadelta T cells.

This receptor was identified in a human donor with alopecia areata. The receptor chain draws on TRBV28 and TRBJ2-7; 11 junctional bases match TRBD1. Sequencing was performed on CD4+ T cells sorted from blood. The DNA is as follows: TGTGCCAGCAGAGGGGACAGGGGGATCTACGAGCAGTACTTC. Its protein product is CASRGDRGIYEQYF.